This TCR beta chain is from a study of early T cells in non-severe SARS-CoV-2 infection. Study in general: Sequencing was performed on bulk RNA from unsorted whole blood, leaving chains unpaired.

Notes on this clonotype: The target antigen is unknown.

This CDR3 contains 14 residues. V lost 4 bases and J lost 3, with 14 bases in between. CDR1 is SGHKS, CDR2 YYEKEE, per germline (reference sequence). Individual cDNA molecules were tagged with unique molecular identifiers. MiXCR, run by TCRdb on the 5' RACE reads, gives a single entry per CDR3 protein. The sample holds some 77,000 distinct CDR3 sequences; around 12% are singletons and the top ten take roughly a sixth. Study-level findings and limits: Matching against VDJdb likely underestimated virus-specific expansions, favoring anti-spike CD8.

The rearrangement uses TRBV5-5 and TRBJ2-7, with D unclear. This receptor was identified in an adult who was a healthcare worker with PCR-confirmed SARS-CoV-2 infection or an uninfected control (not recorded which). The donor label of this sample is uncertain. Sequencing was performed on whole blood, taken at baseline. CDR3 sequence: CASSGMTGFYEQYF. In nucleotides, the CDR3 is TGTGCCAGCAGCGGAATGACCGGATTCTACGAGCAGTACTTC.